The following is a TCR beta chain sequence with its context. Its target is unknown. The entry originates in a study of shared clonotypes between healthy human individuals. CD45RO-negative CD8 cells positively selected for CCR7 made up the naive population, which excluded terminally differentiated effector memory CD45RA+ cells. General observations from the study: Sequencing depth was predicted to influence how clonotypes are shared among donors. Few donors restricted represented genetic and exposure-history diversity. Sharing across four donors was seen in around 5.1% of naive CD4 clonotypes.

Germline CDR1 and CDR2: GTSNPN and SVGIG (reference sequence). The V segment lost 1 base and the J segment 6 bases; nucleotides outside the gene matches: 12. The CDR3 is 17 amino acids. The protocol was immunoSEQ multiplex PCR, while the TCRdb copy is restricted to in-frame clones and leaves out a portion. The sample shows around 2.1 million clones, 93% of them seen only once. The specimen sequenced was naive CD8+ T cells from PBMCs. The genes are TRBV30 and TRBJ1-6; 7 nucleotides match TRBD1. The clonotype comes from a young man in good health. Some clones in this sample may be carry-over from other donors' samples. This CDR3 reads CAWSESTGTAINSPLHF. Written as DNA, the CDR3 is TGTGCCTGGAGTGAATCCACTGGGACAGCTATTAATTCACCCCTCCACTTT.